This T cell receptor beta chain emerged from a study of human T cells and chemical hapten exposure. For the study at large: In the roughly 24-week study, patients were dosed weekly with diphenylcyclopropenone on the scalp throughout. Patients, chiefly female, had alopecia areata, totalis or universalis. Overall study results and limits: Patch test score tracked positively with PT1 expanded TCR counts.

This clonotype has ten or more counts. The antigen is not known. Each CDR3 protein is one row after TCRdb ran MiXCR on the RACE reads. This sample has 75,000 to 100,000 distinct CDR3 sequences; about 11% occur once, and the top ten carry 3.5%. Sample time point: patch test 1, 2 weeks after DPC sensitization. Treatment given: therapeutic diphenylcyclopropenone sensitization with weekly scalp DPC. Blood draws preceded each patch test application. The CDR3 is 12 amino acids. The germline V gene encodes CDR1 SGDLS and CDR2 YYNGEE. V was trimmed by 4 bases and J by 6 bases, leaving 11 bases between them. The sequenced sample was whole blood, obtained in connection with sensitization to the hapten diphenylcyclopropenone (DPC). This TCR was sampled from an older woman with alopecia areata. Some clones in this sample may be carry-over from other donors' samples. The V call is TRBV9, the J call TRBJ2-7, with D unclear. CDR3 residues: CASSPSQTEQYF. CDR3 bases: TGTGCCAGCAGCCCTTCACAAACCGAGCAGTACTTC.